The T cell receptor beta chain described here comes from a study of blood T cell repertoires in COVID-19. As for the study in general: There were acute and convalescent COVID-19 samples, and they came from the United States, Italy and Spain. Sample material is recorded as cDNA or gDNA derived from T cells, B-cell-depleted T cells, or PBMCs.

Original methodology: Nucleated cell number was recorded as an estimate derived from reference gene primer amplification. Generated by immunoSEQ multiplex PCR, the TCRdb table keeps only in-frame clones and is missing some. V, J and clone size reflect that table, while D and trimming were determined from the DNA. The repertoire holds over 350,000 clones, more than 80% seen once, with almost 1.5% in the top ten. The CDR3 is 15 residues long. V was cut by 5 bases and J by 0 bases, with 11 bases left in between. The germline V gene has CDR1 MNHEY and CDR2 SVGAGI. In its sample, this clone was seen a few times.

The source material was peripheral blood. The source of this sequence is a woman aged 25 to 39 with active or convalescent COVID-19. The rearrangement uses TRBV6-5 and TRBJ2-1, with a possible D match to TRBD1 (5 bases). The chain's CDR3 is CASSRTLSSYNEQFF. In nucleotides, the CDR3 is TGTGCCAGCAGTCGGACACTTAGCTCCTACAATGAGCAGTTCTTC.